A single T cell receptor beta chain is shown here with its context. Repertoires were generated with immunoSEQ multiplex PCR, while TCRdb's copy carries only in-frame clones and drops some. The sample yields tens of thousands of clones, 95% to 96% seen once. This sample is drawn from a study of technical replicates of blood from a few donors. With V trimmed by 8 bases and J by 14 bases, 17 bases remained unmatched. The CDR3 length is 15 residues. Germline values: CDR1 WNHNN, CDR2 SYGVQD (reference sequence). Sequenced sample: T cells isolated from PBMCs. The chain uses TRBV10-1 and TRBJ1-6; 8 nucleotides align to TRBD1. The clonotype comes from a human donor in good health. The CDR3 loop is CASSGQWTGPFTLHF. The CDR3, as DNA: TGCGCCAGCTCGGGTCAATGGACAGGGCCTTTCACCCTCCACTTT.